The entry below describes one T cell receptor beta chain. The sample belongs to a study of blood T cell repertoires in COVID-19. In the study overall: Samples representing acute and convalescent COVID-19 were sourced from the United States, Italy and Spain.

Clones were read by immunoSEQ multiplex PCR, and TCRdb kept only the in-frame ones, dropping some. The sample has just over 250,000 clones; 88% are singletons. Looked up from germline, CDR1 is MNHNS and CDR2 is SASEGT. There are 15 residues in the CDR3. After removal of 0 bases from V and 3 bases from J, the junction contained 4 bases not matched to a gene. The rearrangement uses TRBV6-1 and TRBJ2-7; 8 bases are shared with TRBD1. The sample was peripheral blood. The origin of this receptor is a woman between 65 and 79 years old with COVID-19, enrolled during active disease. The CDR3 sequence is CASSEASGQGYEQYF. CDR3 nucleotide sequence: TGTGCCAGCAGTGAAGCATCCGGACAGGGCTACGAGCAGTACTTC.